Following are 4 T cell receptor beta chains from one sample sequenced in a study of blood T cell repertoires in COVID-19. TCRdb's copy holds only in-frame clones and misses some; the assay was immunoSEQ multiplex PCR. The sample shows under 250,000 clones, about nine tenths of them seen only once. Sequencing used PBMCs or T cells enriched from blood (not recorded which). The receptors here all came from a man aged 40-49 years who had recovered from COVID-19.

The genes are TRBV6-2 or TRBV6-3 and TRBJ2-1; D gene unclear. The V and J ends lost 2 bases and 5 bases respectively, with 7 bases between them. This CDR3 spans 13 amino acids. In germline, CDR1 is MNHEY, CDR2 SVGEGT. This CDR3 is CASSYPQDNEQFF. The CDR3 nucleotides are TGTGCCAGCAGTTACCCTCAGGACAATGAGCAGTTCTTC.

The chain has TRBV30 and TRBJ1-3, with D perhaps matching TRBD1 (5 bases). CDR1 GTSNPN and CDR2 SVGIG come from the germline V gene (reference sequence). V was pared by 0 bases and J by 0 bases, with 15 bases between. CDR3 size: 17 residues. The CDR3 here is CAWSVPRGDLSGNTIYF. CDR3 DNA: TGTGCCTGGAGTGTACCGCGGGGGGATCTCTCTGGAAACACCATATATTTT.

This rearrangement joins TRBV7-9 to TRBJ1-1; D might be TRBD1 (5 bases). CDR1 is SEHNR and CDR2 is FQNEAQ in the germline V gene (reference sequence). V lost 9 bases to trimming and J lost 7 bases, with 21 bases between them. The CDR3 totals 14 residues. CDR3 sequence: CASDSTLGQSEAFF. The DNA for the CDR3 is TGTGCCAGTGACTCCACCTTGGGGCAGAGTGAAGCTTTCTTT.

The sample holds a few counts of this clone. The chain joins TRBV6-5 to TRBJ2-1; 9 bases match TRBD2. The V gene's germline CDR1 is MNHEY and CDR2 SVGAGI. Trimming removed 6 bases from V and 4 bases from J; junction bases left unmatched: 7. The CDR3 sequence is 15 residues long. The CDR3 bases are TGTGCCAGCAGCCGGACTAGCGCAAAATACAATGAGCAGTTCTTC. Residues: CASSRTSAKYNEQFF.